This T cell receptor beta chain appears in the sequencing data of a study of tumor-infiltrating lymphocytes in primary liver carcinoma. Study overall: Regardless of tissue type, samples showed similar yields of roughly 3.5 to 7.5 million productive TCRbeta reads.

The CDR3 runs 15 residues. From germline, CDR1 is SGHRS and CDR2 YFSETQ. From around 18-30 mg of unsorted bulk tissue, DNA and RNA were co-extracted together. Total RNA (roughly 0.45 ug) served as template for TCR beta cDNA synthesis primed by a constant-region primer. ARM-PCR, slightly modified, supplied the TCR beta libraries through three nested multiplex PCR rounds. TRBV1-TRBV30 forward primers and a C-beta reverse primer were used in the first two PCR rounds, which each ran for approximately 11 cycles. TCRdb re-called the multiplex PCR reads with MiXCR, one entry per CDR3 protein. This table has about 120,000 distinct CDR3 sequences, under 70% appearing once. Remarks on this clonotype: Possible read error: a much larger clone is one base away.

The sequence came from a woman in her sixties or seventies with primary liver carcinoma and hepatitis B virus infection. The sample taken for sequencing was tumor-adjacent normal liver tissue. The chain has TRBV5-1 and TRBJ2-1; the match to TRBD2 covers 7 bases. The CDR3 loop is CACSLEGGVINEQFF. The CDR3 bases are TGCGCCTGCAGCTTGGAGGGAGGGGTGATCAATGAGCAGTTCTTC. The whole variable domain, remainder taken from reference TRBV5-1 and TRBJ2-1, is KAGVTQTPRYLIKTRGQQVTLSCSPISGHRSVSWYQQTPGQGLQFLFEYFSETQRNKGNFPGRFSGRQFSNSRSEMNVSTLELGDSALYLCACSLEGGVINEQFFGPGTRLTVL.